This T cell receptor (beta chain) was captured by sequencing in a study of T cell repertoires in cytomegalovirus infection. TCRdb analysed the reads with MiXCR anew, one entry per CDR3 protein. The table records 200,000 to 250,000 distinct CDR3 sequences, 6% to 8% of them present only once. V dropped 9 bases and J dropped 0 bases, with 18 bases sitting between them. The CDR3 is 16 amino acids. Germline V gene sequence: CDR1 MDHEN, CDR2 SYDVKM. There are many counts of this clonotype. The sequence was obtained from a human donor in good health (CMV status not recorded). Some clones in this sample may be carry-over from other donors' samples. V and J are TRBV28 and TRBJ2-1; maybe TRBD2 (6 bases). Sequencing was performed on PBMCs. The CDR3, as DNA: TGTGCCAGTACTGGGACTCGGGTTAGCTCCTACAATGAGCAGTTCTTC. Translating gives CASTGTRVSSYNEQFF.